The rows below give T cell receptor beta chains drawn from one sample of a study of blood T cell repertoires in COVID-19. Generated by immunoSEQ multiplex PCR, the TCRdb table keeps only in-frame clones and is missing some. The sample contains about 200,000 clones, about 84% of which appear only once. The sample comprised peripheral blood. The receptors were gathered from an elderly woman with COVID-19, enrolled during active disease. CDR3s include the opening cysteine and the closing phenylalanine or tryptophan. The D gene is left open where the match is weak. Expanded clones get a size class; other rows say once, few or many, or leave the size out.

V gene: TRBV3-1/TRBV3-2
D gene: .
J gene: TRBJ2-2
clone size: .
CDR3 DNA: TGTGCCAGCAGCTACCCCAGGGACGGGGAGCTGTTTTTT
CDR3 protein: CASSYPRDGELFF

V gene: TRBV19
D gene: .
J gene: TRBJ1-2
clone size: .
CDR3 DNA: TGTGCCAGTAGTACATCAGGGAATGTGGGTCCTGAGGATGGCTACACCTTC
CDR3 protein: CASSTSGNVGPEDGYTF

V gene: TRBV5-1
D gene: .
J gene: TRBJ2-5
clone size: .
CDR3 DNA: TGCGCCAGCAGCCTTATCGGCGAAGGGGCGGAGACCCAGTACTTC
CDR3 protein: CASSLIGEGAETQYF

V gene: TRBV6-2/TRBV6-3
D gene: .
J gene: TRBJ2-3
clone size: .
CDR3 DNA: TGTGCCAGCAGTTACGAGCGCGCGTGGACTTCAGATACGCAGTATTTT
CDR3 protein: CASSYERAWTSDTQYF

V gene: TRBV9
D gene: TRBD1
J gene: TRBJ1-6
clone size: .
CDR3 DNA: TGTGCCAGCAGCGCCCGACAGGGGGTTTTGGGTTCACCCCTCCACTTT
CDR3 protein: CASSARQGVLGSPLHF

V gene: TRBV18
D gene: TRBD1
J gene: TRBJ2-3
clone size: .
CDR3 DNA: TGTGCCAGCTTACACCGGGACAGAAACACAGATACGCAGTATTTT
CDR3 protein: CASLHRDRNTDTQYF

V gene: TRBV4-1
D gene: TRBD1
J gene: TRBJ1-5
clone size: .
CDR3 DNA: TGCGCCAGCAGCCAAGAGTCTGGACAGGGGGGTCAGCCCCAGCATTTT
CDR3 protein: CASSQESGQGGQPQHF

V gene: TRBV19
D gene: .
J gene: TRBJ2-2
clone size: .
CDR3 DNA: TGTGCCAGTAGTATAGATTATACGAGCACCGGGGAGCTGTTTTTT
CDR3 protein: CASSIDYTSTGELFF

V gene: TRBV9
D gene: .
J gene: TRBJ2-3
clone size: .
CDR3 DNA: TGTGCCAGCAGCGTAGACCCCCCAGGTGGCACAGATACGCAGTATTTT
CDR3 protein: CASSVDPPGGTDTQYF

V gene: TRBV7-8
D gene: .
J gene: TRBJ2-2
clone size: once
CDR3 DNA: TGTGCCAGCAGCTTAACGGGGTGGGGGGATACCGGGGAGCTGTTTTTT
CDR3 protein: CASSLTGWGDTGELFF

V gene: TRBV6-5
D gene: TRBD1
J gene: TRBJ2-5
clone size: .
CDR3 DNA: TGTGCCAGCAGTCTGACAGGGGAAGAGACCCAGTACTTC
CDR3 protein: CASSLTGEETQYF

V gene: TRBV5-1
D gene: .
J gene: TRBJ2-2
clone size: .
CDR3 DNA: TGCGCCAGCAGCTTTAGGGCTAGCTCGAACACCGGGGAGCTGTTTTTT
CDR3 protein: CASSFRASSNTGELFF

V gene: TRBV5-1
D gene: .
J gene: TRBJ1-2
clone size: .
CDR3 DNA: TGCGCCAGCAGCCCAGACAGCTCTGGGGGCTACACCTTC
CDR3 protein: CASSPDSSGGYTF

V gene: TRBV6-6
D gene: TRBD2
J gene: TRBJ2-7
clone size: .
CDR3 DNA: TGTGCCAGCAGCACTACCGGGACTAGCGGGGGAGGCGAGCAGTACTTC
CDR3 protein: CASSTTGTSGGGEQYF

V gene: TRBV5-1
D gene: .
J gene: TRBJ1-3
clone size: many
CDR3 DNA: TGCGCCAGCAGCTTGGGCACAGCAGGAAACACCATATATTTT
CDR3 protein: CASSLGTAGNTIYF

V gene: TRBV24-1
D gene: .
J gene: TRBJ2-3
clone size: .
CDR3 DNA: TGTGCCACCAGTGTTAGACAGAACACAGATACGCAGTATTTT
CDR3 protein: CATSVRQNTDTQYF

V gene: TRBV9
D gene: .
J gene: TRBJ2-1
clone size: .
CDR3 DNA: TGTGCCAGCAGCGTAGAGGAAACCGGCTTCGAGGGCAATGAGCAGTTCTTC
CDR3 protein: CASSVEETGFEGNEQFF

V gene: TRBV10-3
D gene: TRBD1
J gene: TRBJ1-6
clone size: .
CDR3 DNA: TGTGCCACCACGTCGGTTTGGGACAGGGGGCGCCCCTATAATTCACCCCTCCACTTT
CDR3 protein: CATTSVWDRGRPYNSPLHF

V gene: TRBV5-1
D gene: .
J gene: TRBJ2-1
clone size: .
CDR3 DNA: TGCGCCAGCAGCCTGCCCCAAACAGGGTGGCAGTTCTTC
CDR3 protein: CASSLPQTGWQFF

V gene: TRBV5-1
D gene: .
J gene: TRBJ1-5
clone size: .
CDR3 DNA: TGCGCATCTACGAGTACGAGGATGCGTAGCAATCAGCCCCAGCATTTT
CDR3 protein: CASTSTRMRSNQPQHF

V gene: TRBV4-2
D gene: TRBD1
J gene: TRBJ1-1
clone size: .
CDR3 DNA: TGTGCCAGCAGCCAATGGGACAGGAACACTGAAGCTTTCTTT
CDR3 protein: CASSQWDRNTEAFF

V gene: TRBV6-5
D gene: TRBD2
J gene: TRBJ2-7
clone size: .
CDR3 DNA: TGTGCCAGCAGTCGAACTAGCGGATTAAATTACGAGCAGTACTTC
CDR3 protein: CASSRTSGLNYEQYF

V gene: TRBV6-5
D gene: .
J gene: TRBJ1-2
clone size: .
CDR3 DNA: TGTGCCAGCACACCCCATGGAGCCGGGGGTGAAAGCTACACCTTC
CDR3 protein: CASTPHGAGGESYTF

V gene: TRBV11-2
D gene: .
J gene: TRBJ2-7
clone size: .
CDR3 DNA: TGTGCCAGCAGCTTAAGGGGTACCCTCTACTACGAGCAGTACTTC
CDR3 protein: CASSLRGTLYYEQYF

V gene: TRBV5-1
D gene: .
J gene: TRBJ2-7
clone size: .
CDR3 DNA: TGCGCCAGCAGCTACCCAGGCGACGAGCAGTACTTC
CDR3 protein: CASSYPGDEQYF

V gene: TRBV19
D gene: TRBD1
J gene: TRBJ1-5
clone size: .
CDR3 DNA: TGTGCCAGTAGCCGAGGACAGGGGGATCAGCCCCAGCATTTT
CDR3 protein: CASSRGQGDQPQHF

V gene: TRBV6-5
D gene: .
J gene: TRBJ1-4
clone size: .
CDR3 DNA: TGTGCCAGCAGTTATCAGGGAACTAATGAAAAACTGTTTTTT
CDR3 protein: CASSYQGTNEKLFF

V gene: TRBV28
D gene: TRBD2
J gene: TRBJ2-7
clone size: .
CDR3 DNA: TGTGCCAGCAGTCCTAGCGGGAGTCAACACGAGCAGTACTTC
CDR3 protein: CASSPSGSQHEQYF

V gene: TRBV6-6
D gene: TRBD1
J gene: TRBJ2-6
clone size: .
CDR3 DNA: TGTGCCAGCAGCTCGCCCTCCGGGACAGGGGGCTCTGGGGCCAACGTCCTGACTTTC
CDR3 protein: CASSSPSGTGGSGANVLTF

V gene: TRBV6-5
D gene: .
J gene: TRBJ2-3
clone size: .
CDR3 DNA: TGTGCCAGCAGTTACCACTGGTCAGATACGCAGTATTTT
CDR3 protein: CASSYHWSDTQYF

V gene: TRBV5-1
D gene: TRBD1
J gene: TRBJ2-7
clone size: .
CDR3 DNA: TGCGCCAGCAGCTCGGGGGCCGGGACAGGGAACTACGAGCAGTACTTC
CDR3 protein: CASSSGAGTGNYEQYF

V gene: TRBV5-1
D gene: TRBD1
J gene: TRBJ2-7
clone size: .
CDR3 DNA: TGCGCCAGCAGCTTAGGTACAGGGGGCGGCGAGCAGTACTTC
CDR3 protein: CASSLGTGGGEQYF

V gene: TRBV11-2
D gene: .
J gene: TRBJ1-4
clone size: .
CDR3 DNA: TGTGCCAGCAGCCGGGGGGGTTATGCAACTAATGAAAAACTGTTTTTT
CDR3 protein: CASSRGGYATNEKLFF

V gene: TRBV2
D gene: TRBD1
J gene: TRBJ1-1
clone size: .
CDR3 DNA: TGTGCCAGCAATCTACAGGGGAGTGACACTGAAGCTTTCTTT
CDR3 protein: CASNLQGSDTEAFF

V gene: TRBV24-1
D gene: TRBD2
J gene: TRBJ2-2
clone size: .
CDR3 DNA: TGTGCCACCAGTGATGTCGCGGGAGGGCATACCGGGGAGCTGTTTTTT
CDR3 protein: CATSDVAGGHTGELFF

V gene: TRBV5-1
D gene: .
J gene: TRBJ1-4
clone size: .
CDR3 DNA: TGCGCCAGCAGCCTAAATACAGGGTCTGAAAAACTGTTTTTT
CDR3 protein: CASSLNTGSEKLFF

V gene: TRBV5-5
D gene: .
J gene: TRBJ2-6
clone size: few
CDR3 DNA: TGTGCCAGCAGCCAAGGGGTATCTGGGGCCAACGTCCTGACTTTC
CDR3 protein: CASSQGVSGANVLTF

V gene: TRBV20-1
D gene: .
J gene: TRBJ1-5
clone size: .
CDR3 DNA: TGCAGTGCTAGTCTTAAGACAGCCGATAGCAATCAGCCCCAGCATTTT
CDR3 protein: CSASLKTADSNQPQHF

V gene: TRBV11-2
D gene: TRBD1
J gene: TRBJ2-1
clone size: .
CDR3 DNA: TGTGCCAGCAGCCAGGGCGGGACAGGTCGCAATGAGCAGTTCTTC
CDR3 protein: CASSQGGTGRNEQFF

V gene: TRBV29-1
D gene: .
J gene: TRBJ1-5
clone size: .
CDR3 DNA: TGCAGCGCCAGGGAAAATAGCAATCAGCCCCAGCATTTT
CDR3 protein: CSARENSNQPQHF

V gene: TRBV24-1
D gene: .
J gene: TRBJ2-1
clone size: .
CDR3 DNA: TGTGCCACCAGTGACTTAGACAGGTCGGGCTCCTACAATGAGCAGTTCTTC
CDR3 protein: CATSDLDRSGSYNEQFF

V gene: TRBV7-2
D gene: .
J gene: TRBJ1-2
clone size: .
CDR3 DNA: TGTGCCAGCAGCCCCCGGAGATTGGATGGCTACACCTTC
CDR3 protein: CASSPRRLDGYTF

V gene: TRBV28
D gene: .
J gene: TRBJ2-7
clone size: few
CDR3 DNA: TGTGCCAGCAGTTTACATCAGGTGCCGGAGCAGTACTTC
CDR3 protein: CASSLHQVPEQYF

V gene: TRBV2
D gene: .
J gene: TRBJ1-5
clone size: .
CDR3 DNA: TGTGCCAGCAGTGAAGCGCGAGATCAGCCCCAGCATTTT
CDR3 protein: CASSEARDQPQHF

V gene: TRBV11-2
D gene: .
J gene: TRBJ1-2
clone size: .
CDR3 DNA: TGTGCCAGCAGCTTAGATCCGGGGGGGTATAACGGCTACACCTTC
CDR3 protein: CASSLDPGGYNGYTF

V gene: TRBV5-1
D gene: TRBD1
J gene: TRBJ1-4
clone size: .
CDR3 DNA: TGCGCCAGCAGCTTTGGGACAGGGAATGAAAAACTGTTTTTT
CDR3 protein: CASSFGTGNEKLFF

V gene: TRBV2
D gene: TRBD2
J gene: TRBJ2-3
clone size: .
CDR3 DNA: TGTGCCAGCAGATCACAATTGGGACTAGTGACAGATACGCAGTATTTT
CDR3 protein: CASRSQLGLVTDTQYF

V gene: TRBV27
D gene: TRBD2
J gene: TRBJ2-2
clone size: once
CDR3 DNA: TGTGCCAGCAGTTCACTAGCGGGACTGGCCGGGGAGCTGTTTTTT
CDR3 protein: CASSSLAGLAGELFF

V gene: TRBV5-1
D gene: TRBD1
J gene: TRBJ2-5
clone size: .
CDR3 DNA: TGCGCCAGCAGCTCGGTCGGGGACAGGGGAGAGACCCAGTACTTC
CDR3 protein: CASSSVGDRGETQYF

V gene: TRBV6-4
D gene: TRBD1
J gene: TRBJ2-7
clone size: .
CDR3 DNA: TGTGCCAGCAGGGCTGACAGGGGCTCCTACGAGCAGTACTTC
CDR3 protein: CASRADRGSYEQYF

V gene: TRBV9
D gene: .
J gene: TRBJ1-6
clone size: .
CDR3 DNA: TGTGCCAGCAGCGTAGAGGACAGAACCCCCCTCCACTTT
CDR3 protein: CASSVEDRTPLHF

V gene: TRBV3-1/TRBV3-2
D gene: .
J gene: TRBJ1-2
clone size: .
CDR3 DNA: TGTGCCAGCAGCCTGCCAGGGGTCCCGGGTGGCTACACCTTC
CDR3 protein: CASSLPGVPGGYTF

V gene: TRBV3-1/TRBV3-2
D gene: TRBD1
J gene: TRBJ2-3
clone size: .
CDR3 DNA: TGTGCCAGCAGCCGACAGGGGGCCCGCACAGATACGCAGTATTTT
CDR3 protein: CASSRQGARTDTQYF

V gene: TRBV5-1
D gene: .
J gene: TRBJ2-3
clone size: once
CDR3 DNA: TGCGCCAGCAGGTGGCGGGACGGCACAGATACGCAGTATTTT
CDR3 protein: CASRWRDGTDTQYF